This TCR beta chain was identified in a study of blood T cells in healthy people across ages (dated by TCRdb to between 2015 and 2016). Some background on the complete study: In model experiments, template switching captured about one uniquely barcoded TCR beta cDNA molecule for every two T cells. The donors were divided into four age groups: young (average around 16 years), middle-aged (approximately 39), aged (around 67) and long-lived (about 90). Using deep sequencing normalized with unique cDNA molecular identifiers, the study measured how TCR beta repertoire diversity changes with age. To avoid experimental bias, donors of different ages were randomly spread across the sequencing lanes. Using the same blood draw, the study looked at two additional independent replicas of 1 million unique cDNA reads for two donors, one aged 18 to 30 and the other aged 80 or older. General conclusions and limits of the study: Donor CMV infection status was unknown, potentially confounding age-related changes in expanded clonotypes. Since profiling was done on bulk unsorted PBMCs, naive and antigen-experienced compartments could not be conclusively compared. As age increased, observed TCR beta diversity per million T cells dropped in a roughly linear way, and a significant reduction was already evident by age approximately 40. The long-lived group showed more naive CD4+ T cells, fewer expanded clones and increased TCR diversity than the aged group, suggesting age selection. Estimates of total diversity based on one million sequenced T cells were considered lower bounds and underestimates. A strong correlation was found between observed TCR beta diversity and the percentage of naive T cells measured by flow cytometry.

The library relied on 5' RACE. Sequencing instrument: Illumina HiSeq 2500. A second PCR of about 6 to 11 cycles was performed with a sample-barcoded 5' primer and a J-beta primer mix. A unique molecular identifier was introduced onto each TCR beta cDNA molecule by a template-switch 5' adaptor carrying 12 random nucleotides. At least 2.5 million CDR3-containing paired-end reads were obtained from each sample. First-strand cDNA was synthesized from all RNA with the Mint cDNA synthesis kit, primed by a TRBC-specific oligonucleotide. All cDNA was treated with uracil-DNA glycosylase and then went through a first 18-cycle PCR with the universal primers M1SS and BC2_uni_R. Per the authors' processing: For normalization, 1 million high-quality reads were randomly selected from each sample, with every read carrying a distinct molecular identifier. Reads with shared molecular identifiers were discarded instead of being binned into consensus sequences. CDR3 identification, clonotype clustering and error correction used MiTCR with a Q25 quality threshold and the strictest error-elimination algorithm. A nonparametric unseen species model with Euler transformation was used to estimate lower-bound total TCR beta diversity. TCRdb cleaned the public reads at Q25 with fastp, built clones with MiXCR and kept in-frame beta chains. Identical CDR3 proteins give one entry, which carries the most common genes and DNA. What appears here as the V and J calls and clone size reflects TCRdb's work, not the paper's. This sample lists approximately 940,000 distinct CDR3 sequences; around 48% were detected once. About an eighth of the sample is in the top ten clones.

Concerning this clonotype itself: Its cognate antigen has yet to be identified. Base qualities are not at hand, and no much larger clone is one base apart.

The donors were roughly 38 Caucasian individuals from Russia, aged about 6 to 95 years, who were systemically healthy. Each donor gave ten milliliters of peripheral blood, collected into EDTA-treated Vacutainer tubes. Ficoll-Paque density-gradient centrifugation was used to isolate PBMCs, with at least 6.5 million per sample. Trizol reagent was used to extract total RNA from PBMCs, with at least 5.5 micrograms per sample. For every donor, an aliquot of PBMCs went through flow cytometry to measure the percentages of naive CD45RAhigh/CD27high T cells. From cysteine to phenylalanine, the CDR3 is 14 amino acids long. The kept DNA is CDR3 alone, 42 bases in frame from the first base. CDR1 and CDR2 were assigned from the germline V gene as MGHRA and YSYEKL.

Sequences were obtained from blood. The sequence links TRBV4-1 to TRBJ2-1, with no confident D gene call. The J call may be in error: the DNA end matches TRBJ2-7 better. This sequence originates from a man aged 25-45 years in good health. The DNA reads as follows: TGCGCCAGCAGCCAAGCATTAGGGTGGGGTGAGCAGTACTTC. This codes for CASSQALGWGEQYF.